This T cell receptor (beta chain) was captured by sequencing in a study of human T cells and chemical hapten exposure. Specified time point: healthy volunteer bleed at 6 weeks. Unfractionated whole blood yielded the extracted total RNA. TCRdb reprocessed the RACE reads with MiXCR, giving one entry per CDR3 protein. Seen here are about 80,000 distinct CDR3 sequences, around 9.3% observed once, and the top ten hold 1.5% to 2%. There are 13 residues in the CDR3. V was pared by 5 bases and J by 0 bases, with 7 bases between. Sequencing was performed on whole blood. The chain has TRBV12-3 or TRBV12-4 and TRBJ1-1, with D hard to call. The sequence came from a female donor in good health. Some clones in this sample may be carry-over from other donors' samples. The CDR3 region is CASSPAMNTEAFF. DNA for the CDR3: TGTGCCAGCAGTCCAGCTATGAACACTGAAGCTTTCTTT.